Shown below are 16 T cell receptor beta chains from a single sample sequenced in a study of shared clonotypes between healthy human individuals. Repertoires were generated with immunoSEQ multiplex PCR, while TCRdb's copy carries only in-frame clones and drops some. Of almost 750,000 clones listed, over 55% were seen once; the top ten hold about 1.7%. The sequencing sample was made of memory CD4+ T cells sorted from blood. Subset noted: CD45RA-negative fraction. These receptors all stem from a woman aged 25 to 39 in good health.

The chain carries TRBV5-1 and TRBJ1-2, with 7 bases aligning to TRBD1. CDR1 and CDR2 (germline): SGHRS, YFSETQ. The V gene end was trimmed by 2 bases and the J gene end by 7 bases; junction bases not matched to a gene: 5. This CDR3 region has 13 residues. The DNA for the CDR3 is TGCGCCAGCAGCTTCACAGGGGTCGGTGGCTACACCTTC. Its protein product is CASSFTGVGGYTF. Variable domain in full (rest from reference TRBV5-1 and TRBJ1-2): KAGVTQTPRYLIKTRGQQVTLSCSPISGHRSVSWYQQTPGQGLQFLFEYFSETQRNKGNFPGRFSGRQFSNSRSEMNVSTLELGDSALYLCASSFTGVGGYTFGSGTRLTVV.

A note on this clone: The sample carries other DNA sequences with the same CDR3. The genes are TRBV6-5 and TRBJ2-5, with TRBD1 identical over 11 bases. With 6 bases clipped from V and 5 bases from J, the junction kept 8 bases outside the gene matches. Germline CDR1 is MNHEY and CDR2 is SVGAGI. This CDR3 is 15 amino acids long. CDR3 in DNA: TGTGCCAGCAGCCCCGGACAGGGGGCCTGGGAGACCCAGTACTTC. This translates into CASSPGQGAWETQYF.

V is TRBV5-1 and J is TRBJ2-3; 7 nucleotides line up with TRBD2. This CDR3 spans 16 amino acids. Germline V gene data show CDR1 as SGHRS and CDR2 as YFSETQ. The junction had 8 bases not matched to a gene; V was cut back by 4 bases and J by 0 bases. The CDR3 sequence is CASSAPGGPSTDTQYF. CDR3 sequence (DNA): TGCGCCAGCAGCGCTCCGGGGGGACCGAGCACAGATACGCAGTATTTT.

This clone was counted ten times or more. Additional DNA sequences in this sample encode the identical CDR3. V gene TRBV5-1 combines with J gene TRBJ2-2; 7 nucleotides align to TRBD1. The CDR3 is 15 residues long. CDR1 and CDR2 (germline): SGHRS, YFSETQ. The V and J ends lost 3 bases and 1 base, in that order; junction bases with no gene match: 3. The CDR3 DNA follows: TGCGCCAGCAGCTCCGGGACAGAGAACACCGGGGAGCTGTTTTTT. Translated, it gives CASSSGTENTGELFF.

J is TRBJ2-6 and V is TRBV29-1; 7 bases agree with TRBD2. After removal of 7 bases from V and 3 bases from J, the junction contained 0 bases not matched to a gene. The germline V gene encodes CDR1 SQVTM and CDR2 ANQGSEA. The CDR3 spans 12 residues. The CDR3 here is CSAGGGANVLTF. The CDR3 DNA reads TGCAGCGCGGGAGGTGGGGCCAACGTCCTGACTTTC. Drawing the rest from reference TRBV29-1 and TRBJ2-6, the complete variable domain is SAVISQKPSRDICQRGTSLTIQCQVDSQVTMMFWYRQQPGQSLTLIATANQGSEATYESGFVIDKFPISRPNLTFSTLTVSNMSPEDSSIYLCSAGGGANVLTFGAGSRLTVL.

V gene TRBV27 combines with J gene TRBJ2-5, with 8 bases matching TRBD2. CDR3 length equals 15 residues. V lost 5 bases to trimming and J lost 4 bases; unmatched junction nucleotides: 9. Germline V gene lookup returns CDR1 MNHEY and CDR2 SMNVEV (reference sequence). CDR3 bases: TGTGCCAGCAGTCGAAGGCACGGGGGGGGAGAGACCCAGTACTTC. This sequence encodes CASSRRHGGGETQYF.

This clone was counted a few times. This chain connects TRBV7-9 to TRBJ2-7; 7 nucleotides align to TRBD2. Germline CDR1 is SEHNR and CDR2 is FQNEAQ (reference sequence). The CDR3 extends over 16 amino acids. V lost 0 bases to trimming and J lost 9 bases; unmatched junction nucleotides: 14. CDR3 loop: CASSLAHGRDSLGQYF. In DNA form, the CDR3 reads TGTGCCAGCAGCTTAGCGCATGGGAGGGACTCCCTTGGGCAGTACTTC. The full variable domain, rest sourced from reference TRBV7-9 and TRBJ2-7, is DTGVSQNPRHKITKRGQNVTFRCDPISEHNRLYWYRQTLGQGPEFLTYFQNEAQLEKSRLLSDRFSAERPKGSFSTLEIQRTEQGDSAMYLCASSLAHGRDSLGQYFGPGTRLTVT.

The rearrangement links TRBV28 to TRBJ2-1; 12 positions match TRBD2. Germline CDR1 and CDR2: MDHEN and SYDVKM. V shed 5 bases and J 7 bases; nucleotides not matched to a gene: 12. There are 17 residues in the CDR3. This CDR3 is CASSPVPSGRARNEQFF. The CDR3 nucleotides are TGTGCCAGCAGTCCTGTTCCTAGCGGGAGGGCCAGGAATGAGCAGTTCTTC.

Only one count was recorded for this clone. This chain uses TRBV19 with TRBJ2-7; 8 nucleotides line up with TRBD2. The CDR3 sequence is 14 residues long. V lost 5 bases, J lost 6 bases, and 9 bases stayed unmatched. Germline CDR1 reads LNHDA; CDR2 reads SQIVND (reference sequence). The CDR3 DNA reads as TGTGCCAGTAGTCTGAGCGGGAGTTTCGGCGAGCAGTACTTC. This codes for CASSLSGSFGEQYF.

The chain uses TRBV30 and TRBJ1-5; D call uncertain. CDR3 length equals 13 residues. V lost 2 bases and J 4 bases, leaving 9 bases between the germline ends. Per the germline V gene, CDR1 is GTSNPN and CDR2 is SVGIG (reference sequence). The CDR3 sequence is CAWSIGSNQPQHF. CDR3 nucleotide sequence: TGTGCCTGGAGTATCGGTTCGAATCAGCCCCAGCATTTT.

This clone was observed a few times. The chain recombines TRBV18 with TRBJ1-1, with TRBD1 as a possible D gene (6 bases). The CDR3 runs 14 residues. The germline V gene has CDR1 KGHSH and CDR2 LQKENI. V lost 2 bases and J 6 bases, leaving 13 bases between the germline ends. The CDR3 coding sequence is TGTGCCAGCTCACCATTGCCGGAGGGGGCTGAAGCTTTCTTT. This encodes CASSPLPEGAEAFF.

The V gene is TRBV28, the J gene TRBJ2-1, with TRBD2 matching 14 bases. V lost 1 base and J lost 8; bases outside the gene matches: 10. The germline V gene has CDR1 MDHEN and CDR2 SYDVKM. This CDR3 contains 18 residues. The CDR3 sequence: CASSLFRLAGGPKDEQFF. The CDR3 DNA reads as TGTGCCAGCAGTTTATTCCGACTAGCGGGAGGGCCCAAGGATGAGCAGTTCTTC.

The V gene is TRBV27, the J gene TRBJ2-3; D may be TRBD2 (5 bases). The CDR3 loop spans 13 amino acids. CDR1 and CDR2 from the germline V gene are MNHEY and SMNVEV (reference sequence). V was shortened by 4 bases and J by 2 bases, with 7 bases between the two germline ends. The CDR3, as DNA: TGTGCCAGCAGTTCCGGACTCACAGATACGCAGTATTTT. Its protein product is CASSSGLTDTQYF.

Only a few counts were recorded for this clone. V usage is TRBV7-2 and J usage is TRBJ2-1; 7 bases map to TRBD2. Germline-derived CDR1 and CDR2 are SGHTA and FQGNSA. Unmatched junction bases numbered 9, after V lost 2 bases and J lost 8 bases. This CDR3 is 15 amino acids long. CDR3 sequence: CASSLNGRLVDEQFF. DNA for the CDR3: TGTGCCAGCAGCTTAAACGGGAGGCTCGTCGATGAGCAGTTCTTC.

The CDR3 bases are TGTGCCAGCAGTCTAGGGGGGACAGGGCTCTACGAGCAGTACTTC. Translated, it gives CASSLGGTGLYEQYF. The chain employs TRBV28 and TRBJ2-7, with 9 bases identical to TRBD1. The CDR3 covers 15 residues. The germline CDR1 and CDR2 sequences are MDHEN and SYDVKM. With 5 bases clipped from V and 3 bases from J, the junction kept 8 bases outside the gene matches.

The chain recombines TRBV4-2 with TRBJ1-5; D uncertain. This CDR3 is 17 amino acids long. V gave up 0 bases and J gave up 2 bases, with 14 bases separating them. The germline gives CDR1 LGHNA, CDR2 YNFKEQ. For the CDR3, the DNA is TGTGCCAGCAGCCAAGATGCAAGGCCTGGGGGCAATCAGCCCCAGCATTTT. Translation gives CASSQDARPGGNQPQHF.